A single sample is the source of the 16 T cell receptor beta chains below, sequenced in a study of OX40 agonist ivuxolimab in advanced cancers. Sequenced by immunoSEQ multiplex PCR; TCRdb stores in-frame clones only, minus some. Found here are some 62,000 clones, roughly 90% of them singletons; the top ten hold roughly 0.56%. Sequences were derived from CD4+ or CD8+ T cells sorted from blood, sampled in a trial of the OX40 agonist ivuxolimab. These TCRs come from an adult with an advanced solid tumor such as melanoma, head and neck, liver or kidney cancer.

The chain combines TRBV30 with TRBJ1-1; D is ambiguous. Germline V gives CDR1 GTSNPN, CDR2 SVGIG (reference sequence). The CDR3 sequence is 13 residues long. V lost 7 bases and J lost 5, with 17 bases in between. In nucleotides, the CDR3 is TGTGCCTCAACCGGCAGTTGGGGAACTGAAGCTTTCTTT. Translated: CASTGSWGTEAFF.

The chain uses TRBV7-3 and TRBJ2-7; 7 bases line up with TRBD1. J gave up 6 bases and V 7 bases, and 12 bases lay outside the gene matches. CDR1 and CDR2 from the germline V gene are SGHTA and FQGTGA. This CDR3 comprises 14 residues. CDR3 residues: CASTIQGKVSEQYF. DNA of the CDR3: TGTGCCAGCACCATACAGGGGAAAGTCTCCGAGCAGTACTTC.

V usage is TRBV30 and J usage is TRBJ2-7; D is perhaps TRBD1 (6 bases). Looked up from germline, CDR1 is GTSNPN and CDR2 is SVGIG (reference sequence). This CDR3 is 12 amino acids long. With 3 bases removed from V and 4 bases from J, the gap between germline ends came to 10 bases. Here the CDR3 reads CAWSSTGYEQYF. The CDR3 coding sequence is TGTGCCTGGAGCTCGACAGGATACGAGCAGTACTTC. Drawing the rest from reference TRBV30 and TRBJ2-7, the complete variable domain is SQTIHQWPATLVQPVGSPLSLECTVEGTSNPNLYWYRQAAGRGLQLLFYSVGIGQISSEVPQNLSASRPQDRQFILSSKKLLLSDSGFYLCAWSSTGYEQYFGPGTRLTVT.

The V call is TRBV5-3, the J call TRBJ2-3; TRBD2 matches 9 bases. TRBV5-3 is sorted into the ORF group, with uncertain function. The CDR3 spans 17 residues. With V trimmed by 2 bases and J by 4 bases, 11 bases remained unmatched. As DNA, the CDR3 is TGTGCCAGAAGCTTCCACCTGGCGGGAGGGCCCCCAGATACGCAGTATTTT. Translating gives CARSFHLAGGPPDTQYF.

The chain links TRBV7-6 to TRBJ1-3, with a tentative D call TRBD1 (5 bases). The V end was cut by 5 bases, the J end by 4 bases, with 15 bases between. CDR1 and CDR2 (germline): SGHVS, FNYEAQ. The CDR3 loop spans 15 amino acids. The chain's CDR3 is CASSNGLGDGNTIYF. CDR3 nucleotides: TGTGCCAGCAGCAACGGTTTGGGGGACGGAAACACCATATATTTT.

This chain connects TRBV5-8 to TRBJ1-1; D perhaps matches TRBD1 (6 bases). Trimming removed 4 bases at V and 5 bases at J, with 21 bases between. There are 16 residues in the CDR3. Per the germline V gene, CDR1 is SGHTS and CDR2 is YDEGEE. CDR3 sequence (DNA): TGTGCCAGCAGCAACTTCCCCGGCCAGGGGTTAACTGAAGCTTTCTTT. This codes for CASSNFPGQGLTEAFF.

The V and J genes are TRBV7-7 and TRBJ2-2; 9 nucleotides align to TRBD2. Germline CDR1 SSHAT, CDR2 FNYEAQ (reference sequence). The CDR3 totals 14 residues. CDR3 in amino acids: CASRLAENTGELFF. The CDR3 region has the DNA TGTGCTAGCCGACTAGCGGAGAACACCGGGGAGCTGTTTTTT.

This chain uses TRBV7-2 with TRBJ2-7; perhaps TRBD2 as D (6 bases). Trimming took 5 bases from V and 7 from J, leaving 9 bases between them. Looked up from germline, CDR1 is SGHTA and CDR2 is FQGNSA. This CDR3 has 11 amino acids. CDR3 nucleotides: TGTGCCAGCAGCCGTGGGAGGGAGCAGTACTTC. Protein sequence: CASSRGREQYF.

This chain connects TRBV6-1 to TRBJ2-2, with TRBD1 matching over 7 bases. Per the germline V gene, CDR1 is MNHNS and CDR2 is SASEGT. This CDR3 region has 16 residues. V was pared by 3 bases and J by 4 bases, with 8 bases of the junction left unmatched. This CDR3 reads CASSDAWSGGTGELFF. DNA for the CDR3: TGTGCCAGCAGTGATGCTTGGTCAGGGGGCACCGGGGAGCTGTTTTTT.

The V call is TRBV30, the J call TRBJ1-4; no reliable D call. The CDR3 has 13 residues. Germline CDR1 reads GTSNPN; CDR2 reads SVGIG (reference sequence). Between the trimmed V and J ends, which lost 1 base and 7 bases, there was a span of 10 bases. CDR3 in amino acids: CAWSAGLTEKLFF. The CDR3 DNA follows: TGTGCCTGGAGTGCGGGCTTGACTGAAAAACTGTTTTTT.

V and J are TRBV2 and TRBJ2-3; 8 positions agree with TRBD2. After removal of 6 bases from V and 1 base from J, the junction contained 12 bases not matched to a gene. Germline-derived CDR1 and CDR2 are SNHLY and FYNNEI. The CDR3 totals 17 residues. In DNA form, the CDR3 reads TGTGCCAGCAGGAAAACCGCCTGGCGGGAGGGCACAGATACGCAGTATTTT. Protein: CASRKTAWREGTDTQYF.

The V gene is TRBV6-1, the J gene TRBJ1-2; 7 bases are shared with TRBD1. The V gene end was trimmed by 6 bases and the J gene end by 8 bases; junction bases not matched to a gene: 9. Germline lookup yields CDR1 MNHNS and CDR2 SASEGT. This CDR3 has 13 amino acids. The CDR3 DNA reads as TGTGCCAGCAGGGATTACAGGGGTGAAGGCTACACCTTC. As protein: CASRDYRGEGYTF.

The rearrangement links TRBV5-8 to TRBJ2-1; D gene unclear. The CDR3 covers 14 residues. The germline V and J ends were trimmed by 2 bases and 4 bases, with 10 bases remaining between them. Germline loops: CDR1 SGHTS, CDR2 YDEGEE. CDR3 nucleotides: TGTGCCAGCAGCTTTCCACAGAGTTACAATGAGCAGTTCTTC. The encoded protein is CASSFPQSYNEQFF.

This clone was recorded once. The chain has TRBV6-1 and TRBJ2-2; 7 bases are a match to TRBD2. The V segment lost 6 bases and the J segment 7 bases; nucleotides outside the gene matches: 2. Germline CDR1 reads MNHNS; CDR2 reads SASEGT. This CDR3 is 12 amino acids long. CDR3 residues: CASRAGVGELFF. CDR3 coding DNA: TGTGCCAGCAGGGCGGGAGTCGGGGAGCTGTTTTTT.

The CDR3 loop reads CAGVGRGYEQYF. For the CDR3, the DNA is TGCGCCGGGGTTGGCAGGGGGTACGAGCAGTACTTC. The rearrangement joins TRBV5-1 to TRBJ2-7, with 7 bases that match TRBD1. V was clipped by 10 bases and J by 4 bases; unmatched bases: 8. CDR1 SGHRS and CDR2 YFSETQ come from the germline V gene. This CDR3 contains 12 residues.

The chain uses TRBV5-1 and TRBJ1-1; maybe TRBD1 (6 bases). V lost 4 bases, J lost 1 base, and 14 bases lay in between. The CDR3 runs to 15 residues. In germline, CDR1 is SGHRS, CDR2 YFSETQ. The DNA of the CDR3 is TGCGCCAGCAGCCCCCCGGGGGCTGGGAACACTGAAGCTTTCTTT. It yields the protein CASSPPGAGNTEAFF.